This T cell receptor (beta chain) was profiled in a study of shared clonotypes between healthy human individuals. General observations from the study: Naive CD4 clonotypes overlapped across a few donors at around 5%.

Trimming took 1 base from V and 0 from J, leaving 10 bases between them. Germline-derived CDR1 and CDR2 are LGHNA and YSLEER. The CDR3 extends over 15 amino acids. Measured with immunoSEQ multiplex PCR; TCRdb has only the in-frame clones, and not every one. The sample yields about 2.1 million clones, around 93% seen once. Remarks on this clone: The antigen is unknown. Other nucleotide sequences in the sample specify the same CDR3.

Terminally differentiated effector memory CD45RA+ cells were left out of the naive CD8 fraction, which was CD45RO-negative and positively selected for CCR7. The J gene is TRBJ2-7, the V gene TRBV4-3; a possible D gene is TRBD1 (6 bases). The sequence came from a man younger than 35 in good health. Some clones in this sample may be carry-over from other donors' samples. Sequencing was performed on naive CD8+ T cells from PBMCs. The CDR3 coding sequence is TGCGCCAGCAGCCAAGGAACAGGGCGCTCCTACGAGCAGTACTTC. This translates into CASSQGTGRSYEQYF.